Described below is a single T cell receptor (beta chain) sequence and its context. Samples came from healthy bone marrow donors. This specimen belongs to a study of cytomegalovirus exposure and HLA in healthy donors. The CDR3 is 18 amino acids. V lost 4 bases to trimming and J lost 9 bases; unmatched junction nucleotides: 19. Germline-derived CDR1 and CDR2 are SGHNT and YYREEE (reference sequence). PCR used 60 Vbeta primers and 13 Jbeta primers. Repertoires were generated with immunoSEQ multiplex PCR, while TCRdb's copy carries only in-frame clones and drops some. Across fewer than 100,000 clones, the top ten clones capture approximately 1.5% of the sample.

The chain combines TRBV5-4 with TRBJ2-1, with 10 bases fitting TRBD2. Sequencing was carried out using PBMCs. This clonotype was sampled from a woman aged 55-70 years in good health and CMV-seronegative. Here the CDR3 DNA reads TGTGCCAGCAGCCCAGGGATGCTAGCGGGAGATGGGCGGGGTGAGCAGTTCTTC. Translated, it gives CASSPGMLAGDGRGEQFF.